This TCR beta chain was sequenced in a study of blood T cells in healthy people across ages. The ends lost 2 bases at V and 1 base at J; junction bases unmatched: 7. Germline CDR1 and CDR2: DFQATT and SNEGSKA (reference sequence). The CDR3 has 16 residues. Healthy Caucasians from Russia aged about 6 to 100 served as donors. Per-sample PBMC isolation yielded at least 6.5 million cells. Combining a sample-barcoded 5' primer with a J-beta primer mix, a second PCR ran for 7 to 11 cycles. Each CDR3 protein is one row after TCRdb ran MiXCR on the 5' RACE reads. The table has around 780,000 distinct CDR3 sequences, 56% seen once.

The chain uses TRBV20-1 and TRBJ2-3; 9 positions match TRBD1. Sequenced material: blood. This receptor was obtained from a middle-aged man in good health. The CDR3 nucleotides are TGCAGTGCTAGATGGGGGACAGGGAAACGCACAGATACGCAGTATTTT. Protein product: CSARWGTGKRTDTQYF.